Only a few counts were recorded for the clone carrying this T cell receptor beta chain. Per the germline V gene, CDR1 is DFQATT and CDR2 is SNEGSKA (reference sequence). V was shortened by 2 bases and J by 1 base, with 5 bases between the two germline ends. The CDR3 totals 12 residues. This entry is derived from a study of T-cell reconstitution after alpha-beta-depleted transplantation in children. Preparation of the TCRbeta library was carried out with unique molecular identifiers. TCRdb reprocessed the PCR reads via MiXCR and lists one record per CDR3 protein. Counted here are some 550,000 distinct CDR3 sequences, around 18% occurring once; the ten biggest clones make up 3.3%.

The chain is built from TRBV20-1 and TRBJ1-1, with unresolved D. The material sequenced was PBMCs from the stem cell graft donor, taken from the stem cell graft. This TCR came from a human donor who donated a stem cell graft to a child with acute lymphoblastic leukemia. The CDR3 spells CSARPENTEAFF. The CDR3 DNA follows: TGCAGTGCTAGACCAGAGAACACTGAAGCTTTCTTT.